Reported below is one T cell receptor beta chain. The J segment lost 3 bases and the V segment lost 4 bases, leaving 3 bases of the junction unmatched. Germline CDR1 reads MNHNS; CDR2 reads SASEGT. This CDR3 is 13 amino acids long. Graves' hyperthyroidism was deemed stable absent ophthalmopathy progression within 18 months. Patients between 18 and 65 years old had hyperthyroidism, newly diagnosed and lasting under 2 months. Exclusion of patients followed from uncontrolled infection, other autoimmune disease, pregnancy or lactation. The data were obtained in a study of T cells in Graves' hyperthyroidism and ophthalmopathy. Looking at the study overall: Before any treatment, at initial diagnosis, peripheral blood was collected.

The CDR3 regions of TCR beta were amplified from RNA transcripts. Using the HTBI primer set, a first-round RT-PCR was run on the TCR CDR3. MiXCR, run by TCRdb on the multiplex PCR reads, gives a single entry per CDR3 protein. The data show 600,000 to 650,000 distinct CDR3 sequences, 15% to 20% seen once. The V and J genes are TRBV6-1 and TRBJ2-7; 7 nucleotides align to TRBD1. Sequencing input: blood. The receptor was derived from a woman aged 25 to 39 with Graves' hyperthyroidism. The DNA for the CDR3 is TGTGCCAGCAGTGTGACAGGGTACTACGAGCAGTACTTC. This encodes CASSVTGYYEQYF.